This passage covers 13 T cell receptor beta chains from one sample sequenced in a study of blood T cells in healthy people across ages. Through a sample-barcoded 5' primer and a J-beta primer mix, a second PCR was run for 7 to 11 cycles. MiXCR, run by TCRdb on the 5' RACE reads, gives a single entry per CDR3 protein. The sample lists over 1,200,000 distinct CDR3 sequences, 45% to 70% occurring once. The specimen was blood. These receptors all stem from a man aged 18 to 30 in good health.

The gene calls are TRBV20-1 and TRBJ2-2, with 10 bases identical to TRBD2. The end of the DNA aligns better with TRBJ2-3, so the J call may be wrong. The CDR3 extends over 20 amino acids. Per germline, CDR1 DFQATT and CDR2 SNEGSKA (reference sequence). Written as DNA, the CDR3 is TGCAGTGCTAGAGATCCAGGGCTAGCGGGAGATTCCGAGCACACAGATACGCAGTATTTT. It yields the protein CSARDPGLAGDSEHTDTQYF.

The V and J genes are TRBV3-1 and TRBJ2-3; 13 bases match TRBD2. The CDR3 sequence is 16 residues long. Germline-derived CDR1 and CDR2 are LGHDT and YNNKEL (reference sequence). The V segment lost 7 bases and the J segment 2 bases; nucleotides outside the gene matches: 6. The CDR3 DNA follows: TGTGCCAGCAAAAGACTAGCGGGGGGCAACACAGATACGCAGTATTTT. Translated: CASKRLAGGNTDTQYF.

The chain is built from TRBV12-3 or TRBV12-4 and TRBJ2-1, with D perhaps TRBD2 (5 bases). V dropped 2 bases and J dropped 5 bases, with 13 bases sitting between them. This CDR3 spans 15 amino acids. The CDR3 sequence: CASSLTLAINNEQFF. Written as DNA, the CDR3 is TGTGCCAGCAGTTTAACGCTAGCTATAAACAATGAGCAGTTCTTC.

This clonotype has more than one count but fewer than ten. The V and J genes are TRBV29-1 and TRBJ2-1; D gene uncertain. Germline CDR1 reads SQVTM; CDR2 reads ANQGSEA. Trimming removed 8 bases at V and 6 bases at J, with 8 bases between. CDR3 length: 10 amino acids. CDR3 sequence: CSLQLNEQFF. DNA of the CDR3: TGCAGCCTACAGCTCAATGAGCAGTTCTTC.

This clonotype appeared a few times. The chain couples TRBV6-2 or TRBV6-3 to TRBJ2-3; no clear D gene. The CDR3 has 15 amino acids. Trimming stripped 4 bases from V and 2 bases from J, with 13 bases between. Germline assignment: CDR1 MNHEY and CDR2 SVGEGT. CDR3 sequence (DNA): TGTGCCAGCAGTTCAAGAGACATTATCACAGATACGCAGTATTTT. It translates to CASSSRDIITDTQYF.

This clonotype was counted a few times. V usage is TRBV4-2 and J usage is TRBJ2-7, with D uncertain. The CDR3 is 14 residues long. The V end lost 5 bases, the J end lost 5 bases, and 16 bases lay between the germline ends. Germline V CDR1 and CDR2: LGHNA, YNFKEQ. The CDR3 spells CASSDHTAVHEQYF. The CDR3 DNA reads as TGTGCCAGCAGCGACCATACGGCTGTGCACGAGCAGTACTTC.

CDR3 sequence: CASSLGESNEQYF. The CDR3 DNA sequence: TGTGCCAGCAGCCTAGGGGAGTCGAATGAGCAGTACTTC. This rearrangement joins TRBV27 to TRBJ2-5; tentatively, D is TRBD1 or TRBD2 (5 bases each). CDR3 size: 13 residues. CDR1 and CDR2 (germline): MNHEY, SMNVEV (reference sequence). Trimming removed 6 bases from V and 11 bases from J, with 19 bases in between.

This chain uses TRBV29-1 with TRBJ2-7, with D perhaps matching TRBD1 or TRBD2 (5 bases each). Germline values: CDR1 SQVTM, CDR2 ANQGSEA. This CDR3 comprises 12 residues. The CDR3 spells CSATGTFYEQYF. The CDR3 DNA reads as TGCAGTGCTACCGGGACCTTCTACGAGCAGTACTTC.

The chain couples TRBV5-1 to TRBJ2-7; D is uncertain. Trimming shortened V by 1 base and J by 2 bases, and 13 bases separated the two germline ends. Germline V gene data show CDR1 as SGHRS and CDR2 as YFSETQ. This CDR3 has 15 amino acids. The CDR3 DNA follows: TGCGCCAGCAGCTTGTGGCATGCAGGTCCCTACGAGCAGTACTTC. This sequence encodes CASSLWHAGPYEQYF. Full variable domain (rest looked up from reference TRBV5-1 and TRBJ2-7): KAGVTQTPRYLIKTRGQQVTLSCSPISGHRSVSWYQQTPGQGLQFLFEYFSETQRNKGNFPGRFSGRQFSNSRSEMNVSTLELGDSALYLCASSLWHAGPYEQYFGPGTRLTVT.

This clonotype was counted only a few times. The genes are TRBV29-1 and TRBJ2-7, with D maybe TRBD1 (7 bases). The V and J ends lost 6 bases and 7 bases respectively, with 19 bases between them. Germline loops: CDR1 SQVTM, CDR2 ANQGSEA. The CDR3 has 13 amino acids. The CDR3 DNA is TGCAGCGTGACCCCGGCAGGGGGAGGTGAGCAGTACTTC. The encoded protein is CSVTPAGGGEQYF.

The chain uses TRBV29-1 and TRBJ2-5; no reliable D call. This CDR3 spans 13 amino acids. The V end lost 2 bases, the J end lost 4 bases, and 11 bases lay between the germline ends. Germline assignment: CDR1 SQVTM and CDR2 ANQGSEA. CDR3 amino acids: CSVERASPETQYF. CDR3 bases: TGCAGCGTTGAACGGGCCAGTCCAGAGACCCAGTACTTC.

This clonotype was observed a single time. CDR3 loop: CASSLVTVRRRYGYTF. The CDR3 nucleotides read TGTGCCAGCAGCTTAGTCACTGTTCGACGGCGCTATGGCTACACCTTC. This chain links TRBV7-2 with TRBJ1-2; D gene uncertain. CDR1 and CDR2 (germline): SGHTA, FQGNSA. This CDR3 comprises 16 residues. V was shortened by 1 base and J by 4 bases, with 16 bases between the two germline ends.

The CDR3 is CASSFSNRKETQYF. CDR3 coding DNA: TGTGCCAGCAGTTTCTCGAACAGAAAAGAGACCCAGTACTTC. The J gene is TRBJ2-5, the V gene TRBV12-3 or TRBV12-4; D is uncertain. This CDR3 comprises 14 residues. V was pared by 3 bases and J by 3 bases, with 11 bases between.